This is a list of T cell receptor beta chains from one sample in a study of shared clonotypes between healthy human individuals. Only in-frame clones appear in the TCRdb table, and some are missing; sequencing was by immunoSEQ multiplex PCR. Of under 1 million clones in the sample, more than 85% were seen once. Sequenced sample: naive CD8+ T cells sorted from blood. The receptors were sampled from a man aged 30 to 39 in good health. CDR3s include the opening cysteine and the closing phenylalanine or tryptophan. Each record gives: D gene, clone size, V gene, J gene, CDR3 protein, CDR3 DNA. A D gene is named only where the DNA matches it firmly. Clone size, where shown, is once, few, many, or a class for clones that have expanded.

NA	NA	TRBV19	TRBJ1-2	CASSPGTYTNYGYTF	TGTGCCAGTAGCCCCGGGACATACACTAACTATGGCTACACCTTC
NA	NA	TRBV11-2	TRBJ2-7	CASSLVGGGYSYEQYF	TGTGCCAGCAGCTTAGTAGGGGGGGGCTATTCCTACGAGCAGTACTTC
NA	NA	TRBV7-8	TRBJ2-7	CASREGSSYEQYF	TGTGCCAGCAGGGAAGGTAGCTCCTACGAGCAGTACTTC
NA	NA	TRBV10-3	TRBJ1-1	CATLSNTEAFF	TGTGCCACTTTGTCGAACACTGAAGCTTTCTTT
TRBD2	once	TRBV4-3	TRBJ2-3	CASSQTGLLRDTQYF	TGCGCCAGCAGCCAAACGGGACTACTGAGGGATACGCAGTATTTT
NA	NA	TRBV27	TRBJ2-1	CASSPGVFSYNEQFF	TGTGCCAGCAGTCCGGGAGTTTTCTCCTACAATGAGCAGTTCTTC
TRBD1	NA	TRBV7-9	TRBJ2-1	CASSETGTVFNEQFF	TGTGCCAGCAGCGAGACCGGGACAGTCTTCAATGAGCAGTTCTTC
NA	NA	TRBV29-1	TRBJ1-1	CSVTRTAINTEAFF	TGCAGCGTTACCCGGACAGCCATAAACACTGAAGCTTTCTTT
NA	NA	TRBV5-4	TRBJ2-3	CASSLGPTDTQYF	TGTGCCAGCAGCCTGGGACCCACAGATACGCAGTATTTT
TRBD2	NA	TRBV10-3	TRBJ2-7	CAISESQTSEYEQYF	TGTGCCATCAGTGAGTCGCAGACTAGCGAGTACGAGCAGTACTTC
NA	NA	TRBV28	TRBJ2-3	CASSSGRTWVTDTQYF	TGTGCCAGCAGTTCGGGGCGGACATGGGTAACAGATACGCAGTATTTT
NA	NA	TRBV10-3	TRBJ2-3	CAISEGLSRLITDTQYF	TGTGCCATCAGTGAGGGATTGAGTAGGCTCATCACAGATACGCAGTATTTT
NA	NA	TRBV23-1	TRBJ1-2	CASIADILYGYTF	TGCGCCAGCATAGCGGACATCCTCTATGGCTACACCTTC
NA	NA	TRBV4-1	TRBJ2-1	CASSPRLVTYNEQFF	TGCGCCAGCAGCCCCCGACTAGTGACATACAATGAGCAGTTCTTC
NA	NA	TRBV9	TRBJ2-3	CASSVALGDTQYF	TGTGCCAGCAGCGTAGCTCTGGGGGATACGCAGTATTTT
NA	NA	TRBV28	TRBJ2-7	CASSVPGNEQYF	TGTGCCAGCAGCGTCCCGGGAAACGAGCAGTACTTC
NA	NA	TRBV7-8	TRBJ2-7	CASSLGGKGSYEQYF	TGTGCCAGCAGCTTAGGGGGGAAGGGGTCCTACGAGCAGTACTTC
NA	NA	TRBV7-8	TRBJ2-1	CASRTGPSPYNEQFF	TGTGCCAGCAGGACGGGACCTTCGCCCTACAATGAGCAGTTCTTC
TRBD2	NA	TRBV18	TRBJ2-4	CASSPGSGRENIQYF	TGTGCCAGCTCACCGGGTAGCGGGAGAGAAAACATTCAGTACTTC
TRBD2	NA	TRBV28	TRBJ2-7	CASSFSGSRIYEQYF	TGTGCCAGCAGTTTTAGCGGGAGTAGGATCTACGAGCAGTACTTC
TRBD1	NA	TRBV4-3	TRBJ2-2	CASSHGTANTGELFF	TGCGCCAGCAGCCACGGGACAGCGAACACCGGGGAGCTGTTTTTT
NA	NA	TRBV28	TRBJ2-7	CASSFRTLVEQYF	TGTGCCAGCAGTTTCAGGACCCTCGTCGAGCAGTACTTC
TRBD2	NA	TRBV11-2	TRBJ2-7	CASSLDGLAGVHEQYF	TGTGCCAGCAGCTTAGACGGACTAGCGGGGGTCCACGAGCAGTACTTC
TRBD1	NA	TRBV27	TRBJ2-5	CASSFLGDRGYRETQYF	TGTGCCAGCAGTTTCTTGGGAGACAGGGGTTATCGGGAGACCCAGTACTTC
NA	NA	TRBV9	TRBJ2-1	CASSVGSGEQFF	TGTGCCAGCAGCGTAGGATCCGGTGAGCAGTTCTTC
NA	NA	TRBV28	TRBJ2-7	CASSSWGAYEQYF	TGTGCCAGCAGTTCGTGGGGTGCCTACGAGCAGTACTTC
NA	NA	TRBV5-4	TRBJ2-3	CASSSIPTDTQYF	TGTGCCAGCAGCTCGATCCCTACAGATACGCAGTATTTT
TRBD2	NA	TRBV18	TRBJ2-1	CASSRGTSVSSYNEQFF	TGTGCCAGCTCACGCGGGACTAGCGTGAGCTCCTACAATGAGCAGTTCTTC
TRBD1	NA	TRBV5-1	TRBJ2-7	CASRRTGEYEQYF	TGCGCCAGCAGACGTACAGGGGAATACGAGCAGTACTTC
NA	NA	TRBV7-9	TRBJ1-1	CASSPGTENTEAFF	TGTGCCAGCAGCCCTGGGACGGAGAACACTGAAGCTTTCTTT
NA	once	TRBV5-6	TRBJ2-5	CASTPVRRPETQYF	TGTGCCAGCACCCCTGTCCGCCGTCCGGAGACCCAGTACTTC
TRBD2	once	TRBV7-9	TRBJ2-1	CASSLIELAGTNEQFF	TGTGCCAGCAGCTTAATTGAGCTAGCGGGAACCAATGAGCAGTTCTTC
NA	NA	TRBV29-1	TRBJ1-2	CSVEPSGLPYGYTF	TGCAGCGTTGAGCCCTCGGGACTGCCCTATGGCTACACCTTC
TRBD1	NA	TRBV7-9	TRBJ2-7	CASSPGQGPYEQYF	TGTGCCAGCAGCCCAGGACAGGGCCCCTACGAGCAGTACTTC
NA	NA	TRBV23-1	TRBJ2-1	CAGGWPPTGNEQFF	TGCGCCGGGGGATGGCCACCAACGGGCAATGAGCAGTTCTTC
NA	NA	TRBV27	TRBJ1-1	CASSLRAGNTEAFF	TGTGCCAGCAGCCTCAGGGCGGGGAACACTGAAGCTTTCTTT
TRBD1	NA	TRBV7-9	TRBJ1-1	CASSLGQGKNTEAFF	TGTGCCAGCAGCTTAGGACAGGGGAAGAACACTGAAGCTTTCTTT
TRBD1	NA	TRBV28	TRBJ2-2	CASSLLTGGSGELFF	TGTGCCAGCAGTTTATTAACAGGGGGCTCCGGGGAGCTGTTTTTT
TRBD1	once	TRBV19	TRBJ2-7	CASSGTGSSYEQYF	TGTGCCAGTAGTGGGACAGGGAGCTCCTACGAGCAGTACTTC
NA	NA	TRBV6-5	TRBJ1-1	CASSLDRYTEAFF	TGTGCCAGCAGCCTAGACCGATACACTGAAGCTTTCTTT
TRBD1	NA	TRBV2	TRBJ2-7	CASRGDRSEQYF	TGTGCCAGCAGGGGGGACAGGTCCGAGCAGTACTTC
NA	NA	TRBV27	TRBJ1-4	CASSSKDPGLQRGEKLFF	TGTGCCAGCAGTTCGAAAGACCCGGGACTTCAGAGGGGTGAAAAACTGTTTTTT
NA	NA	TRBV19	TRBJ2-4	CASSAQEGLAKNIQYF	TGTGCCAGTAGTGCCCAGGAAGGTCTAGCCAAAAACATTCAGTACTTC
TRBD2	NA	TRBV7-9	TRBJ2-7	CASSPRATSGSYEQYF	TGTGCCAGCAGCCCCCGGGCGACTAGCGGCTCCTACGAGCAGTACTTC
NA	NA	TRBV7-9	TRBJ2-7	CASSYTSNEQYF	TGTGCCAGCAGCTACACTAGCAACGAGCAGTACTTC
TRBD2	NA	TRBV18	TRBJ2-1	CASSPSRRRTSGSSYNEQFF	TGTGCCAGCTCACCATCCCGGCGGAGGACTAGCGGGAGCTCCTACAATGAGCAGTTCTTC
NA	NA	TRBV28	TRBJ1-4	CASRGVREKLFF	TGTGCCAGCAGGGGGGTAAGAGAAAAACTGTTTTTT
NA	NA	TRBV27	TRBJ2-7	CASSSGAGVLSYEQYF	TGTGCCAGCAGTTCGGGGGCAGGAGTCCTCTCCTACGAGCAGTACTTC
NA	NA	TRBV11-2	TRBJ2-6	CASKGTPLDGAGANVLTF	TGTGCCAGCAAAGGGACTCCCCTTGATGGGGCTGGGGCCAACGTCCTGACTTTC
TRBD1	once	TRBV27	TRBJ2-1	CASSLGTGGDEQFF	TGTGCCAGCAGTTTAGGCACAGGGGGCGATGAGCAGTTCTTC
NA	NA	TRBV7-8	TRBJ2-7	CASSLSGSPVQYF	TGTGCCAGCAGCTTATCGGGCTCCCCGGTGCAGTACTTC